This section outlines one TCR beta chain sequence together with its context. Its antigen is still unknown. The data are from a study of cytomegalovirus exposure and HLA in healthy donors. About the research overall: Earlier, fewer than 140 million unique TCR beta sequences were recovered from around 190 million T cells by an analysis. Whole-study findings and limits: V- and J-gene trimming of TCR beta was linked (in a later analysis) to a missense DCLRE1C variant. Presence/absence analyses treated sequencing depth as roughly uniform across donors.

In the PCR, 60 Vbeta and 13 Jbeta primers were used. Produced via immunoSEQ multiplex PCR; TCRdb's table is partial and in-frame only. Of about 160,000 clones listed, approximately 76% are singletons. The junction had 11 bases not matched to a gene; V was cut back by 0 bases and J by 1 base. The CDR3 covers 18 residues. CDR1 and CDR2 (germline): MGHRA, YSYEKL. This receptor was obtained from a man aged 55-75 years in good health and CMV-seronegative. The rearrangement uses TRBV4-1 and TRBJ1-2; 7 bases match TRBD1. The sequenced material came from PBMCs. CDR3 protein: CASSQEVSGGQINYGYTF. Written as DNA, the CDR3 is TGCGCCAGCAGCCAAGAAGTGTCAGGGGGGCAGATTAACTATGGCTACACCTTC.